The 18 T cell receptor beta chains given below trace back to one sample, sequenced in a study of blood T cells in healthy people across ages. Primed by a sample-barcoded 5' primer and a J-beta primer mix, a second PCR proceeded for 7 to 11 cycles. Each CDR3 protein is one row after TCRdb ran MiXCR on the 5' RACE reads. The sample has around 1.1 million distinct CDR3 sequences, less than 45% seen once. The sequenced sample consisted of blood. These receptor sequences come from a young man in good health.

This clonotype was observed a handful of times. This rearrangement joins TRBV29-1 to TRBJ2-3, with a tentative D call TRBD1 (5 bases). The CDR3 loop spans 14 amino acids. V was shortened by 2 bases and J by 3 bases, with 12 bases between the two germline ends. Germline V CDR1 and CDR2: SQVTM, ANQGSEA. The CDR3 loop reads CSVERGRRTDTQYF. The DNA of the CDR3 is TGCAGCGTTGAAAGGGGCAGGAGAACAGATACGCAGTATTTT.

This clonotype was seen only a few times. The rearrangement links TRBV12-3 or TRBV12-4 to TRBJ2-5, with 7 bases matching TRBD1. CDR3 length equals 13 residues. With V trimmed by 5 bases and J by 3 bases, 3 bases remained unmatched. CDR3 loop: CASSTDREETQYF. CDR3 DNA: TGTGCCAGCAGTACCGACAGGGAAGAGACCCAGTACTTC.

This clonotype was seen a few times. J is TRBJ2-1 and V is TRBV11-1; 8 positions agree with TRBD2. Unmatched junction bases numbered 4, after V lost 1 base and J lost 8 bases. The CDR3 covers 14 residues. Germline CDR1 reads SGHAT; CDR2 reads FQDESV (reference sequence). Written as DNA, the CDR3 is TGTGCCAGCAGCTTAGGTAGCGGGGCCGATGAGCAGTTCTTC. Protein: CASSLGSGADEQFF.

This sequence joins TRBV6-1 and TRBJ1-4; TRBD1 matches at 7 bases. After removal of 4 bases from V and 6 bases from J, the junction contained 5 bases not matched to a gene. The CDR3 consists of 14 residues. Germline CDR1 is MNHNS and CDR2 is SASEGT. In DNA form, the CDR3 reads TGTGCCAGCAGTGCCCCGACAGGGTATGAAAAACTGTTTTTT. Encoded protein: CASSAPTGYEKLFF.

A few counts support this clonotype. The chain is built from TRBV29-1 and TRBJ1-2; 7 nucleotides agree with TRBD1. The CDR3 is 13 residues long. CDR1 is SQVTM, CDR2 ANQGSEA, per germline. V gave up 0 bases and J gave up 4 bases; unmatched junction bases: 2. The CDR3: CSVEDRDSYGYTF. The CDR3 DNA reads as TGCAGCGTTGAAGATAGGGACAGCTATGGCTACACCTTC. The whole variable domain, remainder taken from reference TRBV29-1 and TRBJ1-2, is SAVISQKPSRDICQRGTSLTIQCQVDSQVTMMFWYRQQPGQSLTLIATANQGSEATYESGFVIDKFPISRPNLTFSTLTVSNMSPEDSSIYLCSVEDRDSYGYTFGSGTRLTVV.

The V call is TRBV29-1, the J call TRBJ2-2, with unresolved D. CDR1 and CDR2 from the germline V gene are SQVTM and ANQGSEA. The CDR3 sequence is 15 residues long. V lost 7 bases to trimming and J lost 1 base, with 16 bases between them. CDR3 nucleotide sequence: TGCAGCGCCCGCGACCAGGCTGAGAACACCGGGGAGCTGTTTTTT. Its translation is CSARDQAENTGELFF.

The rearrangement uses TRBV4-2 and TRBJ2-7; tentatively, D is TRBD1 (5 bases). This CDR3 contains 13 residues. Trimming cost V 4 bases and J 6 bases, with 13 bases left between them. Germline V lookup: CDR1 LGHNA, CDR2 YNFKEQ. CDR3 region: CASSLGASAEQYF. The CDR3, as DNA: TGTGCCAGCAGCCTTGGGGCATCGGCCGAGCAGTACTTC.

V usage is TRBV4-1 and J usage is TRBJ2-7; D unclear. CDR1 MGHRA and CDR2 YSYEKL come from the germline V gene. Trimming left V 1 base short and J 1 base short, with 11 bases between. This CDR3 has 15 amino acids. In nucleotides, the CDR3 is TGCGCCAGCAGCCAAGGAATCTTGCCATCCTACGAGCAGTACTTC. This encodes CASSQGILPSYEQYF.

This clonotype was counted between two and nine times. The chain links TRBV10-3 to TRBJ2-2; the D is unclear. Germline V gene data show CDR1 as ENHRY and CDR2 as SYGVKD. The CDR3 contains 16 residues. V was pared by 5 bases and J by 6 bases, with 19 bases between. Written as DNA, the CDR3 is TGTGCCATCAGTCTGACACCTGCGAAGGGATCCGGGGAGCTGTTTTTT. This encodes CAISLTPAKGSGELFF.

The V call is TRBV10-3, the J call TRBJ1-4, with D possibly being TRBD1 (5 bases). The CDR3 spans 17 residues. V lost 3 bases, J lost 5 bases, and 19 bases lay in between. From germline, CDR1 is ENHRY and CDR2 SYGVKD. The chain's CDR3 is CAISDPTLGGWNEKLFF. In DNA, the CDR3 is TGTGCCATCAGTGACCCCACCCTCGGGGGGTGGAATGAAAAACTGTTTTTT.

The genes are TRBV4-3 and TRBJ1-5; D call uncertain. The ends were cut back, 1 base at V and 3 bases at J, with 7 bases in the middle. Germline values: CDR1 LGHNA, CDR2 YSLEER. The CDR3 is made up of 14 amino acids. The CDR3 region has the DNA TGCGCCAGCAGCCAAGGGCTGCTCAATCAGCCCCAGCATTTT. Protein product: CASSQGLLNQPQHF.

This clonotype was observed a handful of times. V is TRBV2 and J is TRBJ1-4; D gene uncertain. Per germline, CDR1 SNHLY and CDR2 FYNNEI. The CDR3 totals 15 residues. Trimming took 2 bases from V and 1 from J, leaving 8 bases between them. The CDR3 nucleotides are TGTGCCAGCAGTGAAATATTGGGAACTAATGAAAAACTGTTTTTT. This translates into CASSEILGTNEKLFF.

This clonotype was counted only a few times. The chain combines TRBV6-2 or TRBV6-3 with TRBJ2-7; TRBD1 is a possible D gene (6 bases). This CDR3 contains 15 residues. V was shortened by 7 bases and J by 0 bases, with 16 bases between the two germline ends. Germline CDR1 and CDR2: MNHEY and SVGEGT. CDR3 sequence: CASTQGSIGSYEQYF. The CDR3 DNA reads as TGTGCCAGCACTCAGGGGTCCATCGGCTCCTACGAGCAGTACTTC.

CDR3 nucleotide sequence: TGTGCCAGCAGTTTATCAAGGCTAGCCAGAGATACGCAGTATTTT. Amino acids: CASSLSRLARDTQYF. This rearrangement joins TRBV27 to TRBJ2-3; weak D call: TRBD2 (5 bases). Germline CDR1 is MNHEY and CDR2 is SMNVEV (reference sequence). The CDR3 spans 15 residues. With 0 bases removed from V and 5 bases from J, the gap between germline ends came to 12 bases.

The V gene is TRBV27, the J gene TRBJ2-1; the D is unclear. Germline CDR1 is MNHEY and CDR2 is SMNVEV (reference sequence). The CDR3 runs to 12 residues. V was shortened by 5 bases and J by 5 bases, with 7 bases between the two germline ends. DNA of the CDR3: TGTGCCAGCAGTCACCCAAACAATGAGCAGTTCTTC. Translated, it gives CASSHPNNEQFF.

This clonotype was seen only once. This sequence joins TRBV7-2 and TRBJ1-2; D is possibly TRBD1 (5 bases). The V end lost 1 base, the J end lost 8 bases, and 26 bases lay between the germline ends. The CDR3 is 18 amino acids. CDR1 is SGHTA and CDR2 is FQGNSA in the germline V gene. Written as DNA, the CDR3 is TGTGCCAGCAGCTTAGGTCAAACACTTAACAGGCTATACGGGGGCTACACCTTC. Translated, it gives CASSLGQTLNRLYGGYTF.

V gene TRBV29-1 combines with J gene TRBJ1-1; D remains unclear. The ends were cut back, 7 bases at V and 4 bases at J, with 16 bases in the middle. Germline-derived CDR1 and CDR2 are SQVTM and ANQGSEA. This CDR3 is 13 amino acids long. As DNA, the CDR3 is TGCAGCGCCGACACCCTGGGGTTCACTGAAGCTTTCTTT. It specifies CSADTLGFTEAFF.

The genes are TRBV4-3 and TRBJ2-3, with 8 nucleotides matching TRBD1. Germline V lookup: CDR1 LGHNA, CDR2 YSLEER. V gave up 0 bases and J gave up 3 bases; unmatched junction bases: 20. CDR3 size: 21 residues. CDR3 in amino acids: CASSQDYWQGAGVGGTDTQYF. DNA of the CDR3: TGCGCCAGCAGCCAAGATTATTGGCAGGGGGCAGGAGTTGGTGGAACAGATACGCAGTATTTT.